This T cell receptor (beta chain) was observed in a study of response to subunit inactivated influenza vaccine. Findings of the study overall: The authors suggested that few new T cells are recruited per seasonal influenza vaccination.

On this clonotype itself: The antigen is not known.

Per germline, CDR1 SGHRS and CDR2 YFSETQ. The junction had 12 bases not matched to a gene; V was cut back by 4 bases and J by 0 bases. This CDR3 spans 17 amino acids. TCRdb re-called the RT-PCR reads through MiXCR, storing one row per CDR3 protein. The repertoire includes about 500,000 distinct CDR3 sequences, approximately 15% of them detected once, and 3% sits in the top ten. This material consisted of CD4+ T cells sorted from PBMCs, taken 23 to 25 months after vaccination. The rearrangement uses TRBV5-1 and TRBJ1-1, with TRBD1 identical over 7 bases. This receptor was identified in a man between 50 and 69 years old who received an inactivated influenza vaccine. The CDR3 here is CASSVNRDSNMNTEAFF. The CDR3, as DNA: TGCGCCAGCAGCGTAAACCGGGACAGCAACATGAACACTGAAGCTTTCTTT.